This entry lists 16 T cell receptor beta chains sequenced from one sample in a study of blood T cell repertoires in COVID-19. Assay used: immunoSEQ multiplex PCR; TCRdb lists only in-frame clones, some missing. The sample has some 35,000 clones; 88% are singletons. Sample: peripheral blood. Source of these receptors: a man between 65 and 79 years old with active COVID-19.

The rearrangement links TRBV7-9 to TRBJ2-7; the match to TRBD2 covers 14 bases. There are 18 residues in the CDR3. CDR1 is SEHNR, CDR2 FQNEAQ, per germline (reference sequence). Losses at the gene ends were 4 bases for V and 6 bases for J; bases not matched to a gene: 14. CDR3 DNA sequence: TGTGCCAGCAGCTCAAGACTAGCGGGAGGGCCTTATTCGGGCGAGCAGTACTTC. Translating gives CASSSRLAGGPYSGEQYF. The variable domain in full, completed from reference TRBV7-9 and TRBJ2-7, reads DTGVSQNPRHKITKRGQNVTFRCDPISEHNRLYWYRQTLGQGPEFLTYFQNEAQLEKSRLLSDRFSAERPKGSFSTLEIQRTEQGDSAMYLCASSSRLAGGPYSGEQYFGPGTRLTVT.

The rearrangement uses TRBV28 and TRBJ2-7, with D hard to call. The CDR3 runs to 17 residues. The germline V gene encodes CDR1 MDHEN and CDR2 SYDVKM. Trimming removed 5 bases from V and 4 bases from J, with 24 bases in between. Written as DNA, the CDR3 is TGTGCCAGCAGTCCTACTCCCGACACCCGCTTGAGATACGAGCAGTACTTC. It yields the protein CASSPTPDTRLRYEQYF.

The chain carries TRBV7-9 and TRBJ1-2; D is unclear. This CDR3 spans 19 amino acids. The V gene's germline CDR1 is SEHNR and CDR2 FQNEAQ (reference sequence). The V end lost 5 bases, the J end lost 4 bases, and 29 bases lay between the germline ends. The CDR3 loop is CASSLSKLSMFGSIYGYTF. The CDR3 nucleotides read TGTGCCAGCAGCCTATCGAAGCTTTCTATGTTCGGGTCCATCTATGGCTACACCTTC.

The chain's CDR3 is CASSPRRAGYGEQFF. In nucleotides, the CDR3 is TGCGCCAGCAGCCCCCGGCGAGCGGGATATGGTGAGCAGTTCTTC. The V call is TRBV5-1, the J call TRBJ2-1; 7 bases fit TRBD2. The CDR3 is made up of 15 amino acids. Germline V gene lookup returns CDR1 SGHRS and CDR2 YFSETQ. V shed 4 bases and J 9 bases; nucleotides not matched to a gene: 13.

V is TRBV6-5 and J is TRBJ1-4; a weak D match, TRBD1 (5 bases). V dropped 8 bases and J dropped 2 bases, with 12 bases sitting between them. Germline V gene sequence: CDR1 MNHEY, CDR2 SVGAGI. The CDR3 is made up of 14 amino acids. CDR3 sequence (DNA): TGTGCCAGCCAGGGCCGGGGGACTAATGAAAAACTGTTTTTT. It specifies CASQGRGTNEKLFF.

The rearrangement uses TRBV4-2 and TRBJ2-2, with 10 bases identical to TRBD1. V was clipped by 3 bases and J by 3 bases; unmatched bases: 4. CDR3 length: 16 amino acids. Germline CDR1 and CDR2: LGHNA and YNFKEQ. The DNA for the CDR3 is TGTGCCAGCAGCCATCCCGGGACAGGGGACACCGGGGAGCTGTTTTTT. This translates into CASSHPGTGDTGELFF.

The chain recombines TRBV7-2 with TRBJ1-5, with TRBD1 matching 8 bases. This CDR3 has 17 residues. The trim removed 6 bases at V and 1 base at J, leaving 11 bases unmatched. CDR1 and CDR2 from the germline V gene are SGHTA and FQGNSA. The CDR3 coding sequence is TGTGCCAGCAGAAAGAAACAGGGGGGCTGGAGCAATCAGCCCCAGCATTTT. It translates to CASRKKQGGWSNQPQHF. Full variable domain (missing parts from reference TRBV7-2 and TRBJ1-5): GAGVSQSPSNKVTEKGKDVELRCDPISGHTALYWYRQSLGQGLEFLIYFQGNSAPDKSGLPSDRFSAERTGGSVSTLTIQRTQQEDSAVYLCASRKKQGGWSNQPQHFGDGTRLSIL.

DNA for the CDR3: TGTGCATCATTTTCGTACAGCCCGAACACTGAAGCTTTCTTT. Amino acid sequence: CASFSYSPNTEAFF. This sequence joins TRBV27 and TRBJ1-1, with unresolved D. CDR1 and CDR2 from the germline V gene are MNHEY and SMNVEV (reference sequence). This CDR3 region has 14 residues.

This chain uses TRBV19 with TRBJ1-1; 10 nucleotides line up with TRBD1. The germline gives CDR1 LNHDA, CDR2 SQIVND (reference sequence). The ends lost 6 bases at V and 5 bases at J; junction bases unmatched: 9. This CDR3 comprises 15 residues. The CDR3 DNA sequence: TGTGCCAGTAGAGTAGTGGGACAGGGGAGAACTGAAGCTTTCTTT. Its translation: CASRVVGQGRTEAFF.

The genes are TRBV6-1 and TRBJ2-4; TRBD2 aligns across 7 bases. Trimming cost V 1 base and J 8 bases; bases outside gene matches: 17. The CDR3 spans 18 residues. CDR1 and CDR2 (germline): MNHNS, SASEGT. The CDR3 protein is CASSEGWGKPGLGYIQYF. CDR3 DNA: TGTGCCAGCAGTGAAGGATGGGGGAAACCTGGACTAGGGTACATTCAGTACTTC.

The chain uses TRBV30 and TRBJ1-6; a weak D match, TRBD1 (5 bases). Trimming left V 4 bases short and J 8 bases short, with 12 bases between. Germline V gene sequence: CDR1 GTSNPN, CDR2 SVGIG (reference sequence). The CDR3 is 13 residues long. The CDR3 protein is CAWNAGVHSPLHF. The DNA of the CDR3 is TGTGCCTGGAACGCGGGGGTTCATTCACCCCTCCACTTT.

The V gene is TRBV6-1, the J gene TRBJ2-7, with TRBD1 matching 7 bases. CDR1 and CDR2 (germline): MNHNS, SASEGT. The V and J ends lost 1 base and 1 base, in that order; junction bases with no gene match: 4. CDR3 length: 15 amino acids. CDR3 sequence (DNA): TGTGCCAGCAGTGAAGTGGGGACAGCTTCCTACGAGCAGTACTTC. As protein: CASSEVGTASYEQYF.

The DNA of the CDR3 is TGTGCCAGCAGTCCCGTGGGACTAGCGTGGTATGAGCAGTTCTTC. Translated, it gives CASSPVGLAWYEQFF. The chain uses TRBV6-2 or TRBV6-3 and TRBJ2-1, with 10 bases fitting TRBD2. After removal of 5 bases from V and 8 bases from J, the junction contained 9 bases not matched to a gene. Germline CDR1 is MNHEY and CDR2 is SVGEGT. The CDR3 is 15 residues long.

The V and J genes are TRBV9 and TRBJ2-2; D gene unclear. This CDR3 contains 14 residues. The germline CDR1 and CDR2 sequences are SGDLS and YYNGEE. Trimming shortened V by 2 bases and J by 2 bases, and 7 bases separated the two germline ends. In nucleotides, the CDR3 is TGTGCCAGCAGCGTTAACATAAACACCGGGGAGCTGTTTTTT. Protein sequence: CASSVNINTGELFF.

The rearrangement links TRBV2 to TRBJ2-1; 8 bases are shared with TRBD2. With V trimmed by 4 bases and J by 6 bases, 8 bases remained unmatched. The CDR3 is 15 residues long. Germline V gene lookup returns CDR1 SNHLY and CDR2 FYNNEI. This chain's CDR3 is CASSASGSFRNEQFF. Written as DNA, the CDR3 is TGTGCCAGCAGTGCGAGCGGGAGTTTTCGCAATGAGCAGTTCTTC.

The chain recombines TRBV18 with TRBJ2-1; D not resolved. The CDR3 spans 14 residues. From germline, CDR1 is KGHSH and CDR2 LQKENI. Trimming left V 3 bases short and J 7 bases short, with 13 bases between. CDR3 DNA: TGTGCCAGCTCACCCCGAGAATCCCGGAATGAGCAGTTCTTC. This codes for CASSPRESRNEQFF. Together with reference TRBV18 and TRBJ2-1, the CDR3 gives the full variable domain: NAGVMQNPRHLVRRRGQEARLRCSPMKGHSHVYWYRQLPEEGLKFMVYLQKENIIDESGMPKERFSAEFPKEGPSILRIQQVVRGDSAAYFCASSPRESRNEQFFGPGTRLTVL.